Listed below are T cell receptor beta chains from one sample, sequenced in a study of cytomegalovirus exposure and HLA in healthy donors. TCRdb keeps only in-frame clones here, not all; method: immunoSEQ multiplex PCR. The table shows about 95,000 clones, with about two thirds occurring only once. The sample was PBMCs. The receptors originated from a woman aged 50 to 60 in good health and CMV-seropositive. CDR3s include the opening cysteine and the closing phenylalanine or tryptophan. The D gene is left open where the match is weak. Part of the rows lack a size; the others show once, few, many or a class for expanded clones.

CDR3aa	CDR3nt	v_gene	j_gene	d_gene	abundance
CASSTTVADYGYTF	TGTGCCAGTAGCACGACAGTGGCGGACTATGGCTACACCTTC	TRBV19	TRBJ1-2	.	.
CASSLRTAADTQYF	TGTGCCAGCAGTCTAAGGACAGCAGCGGATACGCAGTATTTT	TRBV11-2	TRBJ2-3	.	.
CASSLATSGSTDTQYF	TGTGCCAGCAGCTTAGCGACTAGCGGGAGCACAGATACGCAGTATTTT	TRBV7-2	TRBJ2-3	TRBD2	.
CASSLVAARGYNEQFF	TGCGCCAGCAGCTTGGTGGCAGCTCGGGGGTACAATGAGCAGTTCTTC	TRBV5-1	TRBJ2-1	.	.
CAWSVSGTGPYEQYF	TGTGCCTGGAGTGTATCTGGGACTGGCCCCTACGAGCAGTACTTC	TRBV30	TRBJ2-7	.	.
CASSLGETGNTIYF	TGTGCCAGCAGCTTAGGAGAAACTGGAAACACCATATATTTT	TRBV7-8	TRBJ1-3	.	few
CAWSEGLAGVNEQFF	TGTGCCTGGAGTGAGGGACTAGCGGGGGTCAATGAGCAGTTCTTC	TRBV30	TRBJ2-1	TRBD2	once
CASSPIQSRGHADTQYF	TGTGCCAGCTCACCAATTCAAAGCAGGGGGCACGCAGATACGCAGTATTTT	TRBV18	TRBJ2-3	TRBD1	few
CASSLGLAGGFEQYF	TGTGCCAGCAGCTTAGGGCTAGCGGGAGGATTCGAGCAGTACTTC	TRBV11-2	TRBJ2-7	TRBD2	.
CASKGRGRVSEAFF	TGTGCCAGTAAGGGAAGGGGGCGAGTGTCTGAAGCTTTCTTT	TRBV19	TRBJ1-1	TRBD1	.
CASSYYPGRDQPQHF	TGTGCCAGCAGTTATTATCCCGGGCGGGATCAGCCCCAGCATTTT	TRBV6-5	TRBJ1-5	.	.
CASSYRGTVTDTQYF	TGTGCCAGCAGTTACAGGGGGACGGTCACAGATACGCAGTATTTT	TRBV6-5	TRBJ2-3	.	few
CASSQHGGGEETQYF	TGTGCCAGCAGCCAACACGGGGGAGGGGAAGAGACCCAGTACTTC	TRBV11-3	TRBJ2-5	TRBD2	.
CASRGAIYNEQFF	TGTGCCAGCAGGGGGGCTATCTACAATGAGCAGTTCTTC	TRBV6-1	TRBJ2-1	.	few
CASSMTGQGFIPTGELFF	TGCGCCAGCAGCATGACCGGACAGGGTTTTATACCTACCGGGGAGCTGTTTTTT	TRBV5-1	TRBJ2-2	TRBD1	few
CASSAMEPLPPEAFF	TGTGCCAGCAGTGCCATGGAGCCTCTCCCCCCTGAAGCTTTCTTT	TRBV6-4	TRBJ1-1	.	.
CASSVGSGKGYEQYF	TGTGCCAGCAGCGTAGGTAGCGGGAAGGGCTACGAGCAGTACTTC	TRBV9	TRBJ2-7	TRBD2	few
CASSQESSGLYEQYF	TGCGCCAGCAGCCAAGAGTCTAGCGGGCTCTACGAGCAGTACTTC	TRBV4-3	TRBJ2-7	TRBD2	.